Listed here are 20 T cell receptor beta chains from one sample, sequenced in a study of blood T cell repertoires in COVID-19. Data came from immunoSEQ multiplex PCR; TCRdb stores just in-frame clones and leaves some out. Of about 260,000 clones in the sample, roughly four fifths are singletons; the top ten hold 1.5% to 2%. The sequencing sample was made of peripheral blood. The source of these receptors is a woman older than 75 with acute or convalescent COVID-19.

The chain recombines TRBV19 with TRBJ2-1; maybe TRBD2 (6 bases). Germline values: CDR1 LNHDA, CDR2 SQIVND (reference sequence). V was cut by 3 bases and J by 5 bases, with 11 bases left in between. The CDR3 contains 14 residues. This CDR3 is CASSMTSANNEQFF. Written as DNA, the CDR3 is TGTGCCAGTAGTATGACTAGTGCAAACAATGAGCAGTTCTTC. The full variable domain, with the rest looked up from reference TRBV19 and TRBJ2-1, is DGGITQSPKYLFRKEGQNVTLSCEQNLNHDAMYWYRQDPGQGLRLIYYSQIVNDFQKGDIAEGYSVSREKKESFPLTVTSAQKNPTAFYLCASSMTSANNEQFFGPGTRLTVL.

This clone occurred a few times. V gene TRBV11-2 combines with J gene TRBJ1-5; D uncertain. V lost 2 bases and J 5 bases, leaving 7 bases between the germline ends. Germline CDR1 is SGHAT and CDR2 is FQNNGV. CDR3 size: 13 residues. In DNA, the CDR3 is TGTGCCAGCAGCTTAACAACCGATCAGCCCCAGCATTTT. Its translation: CASSLTTDQPQHF. The variable domain in full, with the rest retrieved from reference TRBV11-2 and TRBJ1-5, is EAGVAQSPRYKIIEKRQSVAFWCNPISGHATLYWYQQILGQGPKLLIQFQNNGVVDDSQLPKDRFSAERLKGVDSTLKIQPAKLEDSAVYLCASSLTTDQPQHFGDGTRLSIL.

The CDR3, as DNA: TGTGCCAGCAGTATACAGGAGAACACCGGGGAGCTGTTTTTT. This gives the protein CASSIQENTGELFF. V is TRBV6-5 and J is TRBJ2-2; TRBD1 might be the D (5 bases). CDR3 length: 14 amino acids. Germline CDR1 MNHEY, CDR2 SVGAGI. V was trimmed by 5 bases and J by 1 base, leaving 8 bases between them.

This clone has just a few counts. This chain links TRBV4-2 with TRBJ2-7; TRBD2 matches 7 bases. This CDR3 contains 15 residues. CDR1 and CDR2 from the germline V gene are LGHNA and YNFKEQ. V shed 5 bases and J 6 bases; nucleotides not matched to a gene: 13. The DNA for the CDR3 is TGTGCCAGCAGCGGAGATGGGGGAGGGCCGTCCGAGCAGTACTTC. Amino acid sequence: CASSGDGGGPSEQYF.

This chain connects TRBV9 to TRBJ2-3, with 7 bases matching TRBD2. The length of the CDR3 is 16 residues. V dropped 0 bases and J dropped 3; count of bases not matched to a gene: 7. CDR1 and CDR2 (germline): SGDLS, YYNGEE. The CDR3, as DNA: TGTGCCAGCAGCGTAGTCCCGGGGGGAGGGACAGATACGCAGTATTTT. Protein product: CASSVVPGGGTDTQYF.

V is TRBV5-1 and J is TRBJ2-7; TRBD2 matches 11 bases. The CDR3 has 16 residues. The germline gives CDR1 SGHRS, CDR2 YFSETQ. The V gene end was trimmed by 3 bases and the J gene end by 5 bases; junction bases not matched to a gene: 10. The CDR3 DNA reads as TGCGCCAGCAGCTATAAGACTAGCGGGACTCCCCACGAGCAGTACTTC. It specifies CASSYKTSGTPHEQYF. Complete variable domain (other parts from reference TRBV5-1 and TRBJ2-7): KAGVTQTPRYLIKTRGQQVTLSCSPISGHRSVSWYQQTPGQGLQFLFEYFSETQRNKGNFPGRFSGRQFSNSRSEMNVSTLELGDSALYLCASSYKTSGTPHEQYFGPGTRLTVT.

J is TRBJ2-7 and V is TRBV28; the match to TRBD1 covers 7 bases. CDR3 length: 14 residues. Germline V gene data show CDR1 as MDHEN and CDR2 as SYDVKM. The V gene end was trimmed by 5 bases and the J gene end by 1 base; junction bases not matched to a gene: 5. In nucleotides, the CDR3 is TGTGCCAGCAGTACAAGGGGACAGTCCTACGAGCAGTACTTC. Protein: CASSTRGQSYEQYF.

The rearrangement uses TRBV6-4 and TRBJ1-6, with 7 bases lining up with TRBD1. The CDR3 spans 15 residues. V shed 6 bases, J shed 8 bases, and the junction held 10 bases outside the gene matches. Germline V gene sequence: CDR1 MRHNA, CDR2 SNTAGT. DNA of the CDR3: TGTGCCAGCAGGGGGACAGCCGGGCCGGATTCACCCCTCCACTTT. Translated: CASRGTAGPDSPLHF.

The CDR3 coding sequence is TGTGCCAGCAGTTACGACTCGAATCAGCCCCAGCATTTT. It yields the protein CASSYDSNQPQHF. The chain is built from TRBV6-2 or TRBV6-3 and TRBJ1-5, with D unresolved. Trimming took off 2 bases at V and 4 bases at J, with 6 bases between the two ends. Germline loops: CDR1 MNHEY, CDR2 SVGEGT. The CDR3 covers 13 residues.

The chain is built from TRBV18 and TRBJ1-1; 7 bases line up with TRBD1. Germline V gene lookup returns CDR1 KGHSH and CDR2 LQKENI. The CDR3 is made up of 13 amino acids. V gave up 6 bases and J gave up 5 bases; unmatched junction bases: 6. CDR3 nucleotides: TGTGCCAGCTCCGTAACAGGGGTAACTGAAGCTTTCTTT. Its translation is CASSVTGVTEAFF.

This clone is a singleton in its sample. The chain recombines TRBV4-2 with TRBJ2-3; 10 bases fit TRBD2. The CDR3 covers 16 residues. Germline loops: CDR1 LGHNA, CDR2 YNFKEQ. The junction had 7 bases not matched to a gene; V was cut back by 0 bases and J by 7 bases. CDR3 nucleotide sequence: TGTGCCAGCAGCCAAGAAACTAGCGGGATCCGAAATACGCAGTATTTT. Translated: CASSQETSGIRNTQYF.

The gene calls are TRBV2 and TRBJ1-6; TRBD1 matches at 7 bases. After removal of 6 bases from V and 7 bases from J, the junction contained 9 bases not matched to a gene. The CDR3 runs 15 residues. Germline loops: CDR1 SNHLY, CDR2 FYNNEI. The CDR3 DNA is TGTGCCAGCAGCGAGGACAGGCTCGCCAATTCACCCCTCCACTTT. Encoded protein: CASSEDRLANSPLHF.

This chain links TRBV15 with TRBJ2-2, with TRBD1 as a possible D gene (5 bases). The CDR3 loop spans 13 amino acids. The germline V and J ends were trimmed by 9 bases and 0 bases, with 8 bases remaining between them. CDR1 and CDR2 from the germline V gene are LNHNV and YYDKDF (reference sequence). Here the CDR3 DNA reads TGTGCCACTTCAGGGACGAACACCGGGGAGCTGTTTTTT. It codes for CATSGTNTGELFF.

This sequence joins TRBV2 and TRBJ2-2, with TRBD1 matching over 11 bases. The J segment lost 6 bases and the V segment lost 11 bases, leaving 11 bases of the junction unmatched. The CDR3 is 15 residues long. In germline, CDR1 is SNHLY, CDR2 FYNNEI. CDR3 sequence (DNA): TGTGCCGTGGTGGTTGGACAGGGGGCCGCCGGGGAGCTGTTTTTT. Protein: CAVVVGQGAAGELFF.

This clone was seen just once. The rearrangement uses TRBV7-9 and TRBJ1-1; 8 bases fit TRBD1. This CDR3 is 13 amino acids long. Trimming took 10 bases from V and 1 from J; bases not matched to a gene: 5. The V gene's germline CDR1 is SEHNR and CDR2 FQNEAQ (reference sequence). The CDR3 bases are TGTGCCAACGGGGACAGGCCGAACACTGAAGCTTTCTTT. Translation gives CANGDRPNTEAFF.

Details on this clone: In the same sample, other DNA sequences code for this CDR3. This chain connects TRBV5-1 to TRBJ2-2; 12 bases are shared with TRBD2. Trimming cost V 1 base and J 1 base; bases outside gene matches: 2. CDR1 is SGHRS, CDR2 YFSETQ, per germline. The CDR3 totals 17 residues. CDR3 DNA: TGCGCCAGCAGCTTGAAACTAGCGGGAGGGAACACCGGGGAGCTGTTTTTT. Translation gives CASSLKLAGGNTGELFF.

V gene TRBV4-1 combines with J gene TRBJ2-3; 7 positions match TRBD2. Germline trimming cut 1 base from V and 0 bases from J; bases unmatched to any gene: 4. In germline, CDR1 is MGHRA, CDR2 YSYEKL. This CDR3 has 16 amino acids. CDR3 in DNA: TGCGCCAGCAGCCAAGCTAGCGGAGCTAGCACAGATACGCAGTATTTT. Amino acid sequence: CASSQASGASTDTQYF.

The rearrangement links TRBV20-1 to TRBJ2-3, with TRBD2 as a possible D gene (5 bases). V was shortened by 3 bases and J by 0 bases, with 7 bases between the two germline ends. In germline, CDR1 is DFQATT, CDR2 SNEGSKA (reference sequence). The CDR3 consists of 13 residues. This chain's CDR3 is CSASIASTDTQYF. The CDR3 DNA reads TGCAGTGCTAGTATAGCGAGCACAGATACGCAGTATTTT.

V gene TRBV5-1 combines with J gene TRBJ2-5; the D is unclear. The CDR3 spans 12 residues. The V end lost 0 bases, the J end lost 5 bases, and 5 bases lay between the germline ends. Germline assignment: CDR1 SGHRS and CDR2 YFSETQ. In DNA form, the CDR3 reads TGCGCCAGCAGCTTGGCCCAGGAGACCCAGTACTTC. It is translated as CASSLAQETQYF.

The chain employs TRBV5-6 and TRBJ1-1, with D perhaps matching TRBD1 (6 bases). The germline gives CDR1 SGHDT, CDR2 YYEEEE. The V and J ends lost 5 bases and 3 bases respectively, with 26 bases between them. The CDR3 is 18 amino acids. The CDR3 protein is CASSQDQGSVLRDTEAFF. CDR3 sequence (DNA): TGTGCCAGCAGTCAGGATCAGGGGTCTGTGTTAAGGGACACTGAAGCTTTCTTT.